Reported below is one T cell receptor beta chain. These data are taken from a study of blood T cell repertoires in COVID-19. The CDR3 is made up of 18 amino acids. The method was immunoSEQ multiplex PCR; TCRdb's version includes in-frame clones alone and lacks a portion of them. The sample shows tens of thousands of clones, less than 75% of them seen only once. The source of this sequence is a human donor in a cohort sampled during active or convalescent COVID-19. Sequencing was done on a sample of peripheral blood. This chain links TRBV12-1 with TRBJ2-7; the D segment call TRBD2 is taken from the table without a DNA check. TRBV12-1 is described as a pseudogene. The CDR3 DNA is TGTGCCAGCAGCTTTGAATCTAGCGGGGGCCAGTTAGGGAACGAGCAGTACGTC. This sequence encodes CASSFESSGGQLGNEQYV.